These 27 T cell receptor beta chains were all obtained from the same sample, sequenced in a study of beta chain features in type 1 diabetes. The study reverse transcribed the entire isolated RNA, so it sequenced expressed TCRB transcripts. Some clones are missing from TCRdb's copy, which holds only in-frame ones; the method was immunoSEQ multiplex PCR. The sample yields more than 55,000 clones, about 47% seen once. Findings of the study overall: The study found moderately but significantly shorter TCRB CDR3s in all four CD4+ subsets of Type 1 diabetes patients.

These receptors are not linked to any known antigen. Sequencing input: Tregs from blood. These receptors were obtained from a woman aged 40 to 55 with type 1 diabetes.

This clone was recorded a few times. The chain has TRBV7-6 and TRBJ1-2; no clear D gene. This CDR3 is 14 amino acids long. CDR1 is SGHVS, CDR2 FNYEAQ, per germline. Trimming left V 5 bases short and J 6 bases short, with 16 bases between. CDR3 in amino acids: CASSLEAGWNGYTF. The CDR3 nucleotides read TGTGCCAGCAGCCTAGAGGCCGGGTGGAATGGCTACACCTTC.

This chain connects TRBV7-2 to TRBJ2-3; 7 bases line up with TRBD2. Looked up from germline, CDR1 is SGHTA and CDR2 is FQGNSA. The CDR3 loop spans 15 amino acids. J lost 6 bases, V lost 2 bases, and 8 bases had no gene match. The CDR3 sequence is CASSLMAGAPDTQYF. Written as DNA, the CDR3 is TGTGCCAGCAGCTTAATGGCGGGAGCCCCTGATACGCAGTATTTT.

The chain has TRBV4-1 and TRBJ2-1, with D perhaps matching TRBD1 (5 bases). The CDR3 consists of 16 residues. Germline loops: CDR1 MGHRA, CDR2 YSYEKL. V lost 2 bases, J lost 1 base, and 12 bases lay in between. Here the CDR3 DNA reads TGCGCCAGCAGCCAATCTGGCAGGGTTTCCTACAATGAGCAGTTCTTC. It encodes CASSQSGRVSYNEQFF.

This chain links TRBV5-1 with TRBJ1-1, with a tentative D call TRBD1 (5 bases). The germline CDR1 and CDR2 sequences are SGHRS and YFSETQ. With 4 bases removed from V and 0 bases from J, the gap between germline ends came to 10 bases. The CDR3 has 14 residues. CDR3 nucleotides: TGCGCCAGCAGCCGAGGGACTATGAACACTGAAGCTTTCTTT. Protein sequence: CASSRGTMNTEAFF.

This clone was seen once. The J gene is TRBJ2-1, the V gene TRBV5-1, with TRBD1 as a possible D gene (6 bases). The CDR3 is 15 residues long. CDR1 and CDR2 from the germline V gene are SGHRS and YFSETQ. Trimming removed 4 bases at V and 12 bases at J, with 23 bases between. CDR3 in amino acids: CASSPNWGPKAAQFF. CDR3 nucleotide sequence: TGCGCCAGCAGCCCAAACTGGGGGCCAAAAGCGGCGCAGTTCTTC.

This clone occurred once. J is TRBJ1-4 and V is TRBV28; D is uncertain. V shed 6 bases and J shed 8 bases, with 19 bases lying between them. Germline loops: CDR1 MDHEN, CDR2 SYDVKM. The CDR3 is 15 residues long. The CDR3 region has the DNA TGTGCCAGCAGCCCACCCCGCGGGGAAAGCGAAAAACTGTTTTTT. It encodes CASSPPRGESEKLFF.

V is TRBV7-2 and J is TRBJ2-2; 8 bases agree with TRBD1. This CDR3 is built from 15 residues. Looked up from germline, CDR1 is SGHTA and CDR2 is FQGNSA. Trimming cost V 2 bases and J 4 bases; bases outside gene matches: 3. DNA of the CDR3: TGTGCCAGCAGCTTAAGACAGGGGCCCACCGGGGAGCTGTTTTTT. Translation gives CASSLRQGPTGELFF.

The chain carries TRBV28 and TRBJ2-3; 9 positions match TRBD2. This CDR3 contains 17 residues. Germline CDR1 and CDR2: MDHEN and SYDVKM. V lost 0 bases to trimming and J lost 0 bases; unmatched junction nucleotides: 4. The CDR3 here is CASSLWASGASTDTQYF. The CDR3 DNA reads TGTGCCAGCAGTTTATGGGCTAGCGGGGCTAGCACAGATACGCAGTATTTT.

The gene calls are TRBV6-1 and TRBJ1-2, with 10 positions matching TRBD1. V was clipped by 4 bases and J by 4 bases; unmatched bases: 6. Germline lookup yields CDR1 MNHNS and CDR2 SASEGT. This CDR3 is built from 15 residues. CDR3 coding DNA: TGTGCCAGCAGTGGGACAGGGGGGGCTTTCTATGGCTACACCTTC. Its translation: CASSGTGGAFYGYTF.

This rearrangement joins TRBV13 to TRBJ2-7; 8 nucleotides match TRBD1. The V gene's germline CDR1 is PRHDT and CDR2 FYEKMQ (reference sequence). V was pared by 5 bases and J by 4 bases, with 7 bases of the junction left unmatched. The CDR3 spans 14 residues. CDR3 region: CASSRTGNMYEQYF. The CDR3 nucleotides read TGTGCCAGCAGCCGGACAGGGAATATGTACGAGCAGTACTTC. The whole variable domain, remainder taken from reference TRBV13 and TRBJ2-7, is AAGVIQSPRHLIKEKRETATLKCYPIPRHDTVYWYQQGPGQDPQFLISFYEKMQSDKGSIPDRFSAQQFSDYHSELNMSSLELGDSALYFCASSRTGNMYEQYFGPGTRLTVT.

The V and J genes are TRBV5-1 and TRBJ1-2; D uncertain. Trimming pared 0 bases from V and 6 bases from J, leaving 12 bases between. This CDR3 contains 14 residues. Germline assignment: CDR1 SGHRS and CDR2 YFSETQ. The CDR3 coding sequence is TGCGCCAGCAGCTTGGGAGCCCCCGTTGATGGCTACACCTTC. Amino acids: CASSLGAPVDGYTF.

Of note for this clone: A read error may account for a junction end that differs from germline. The same CDR3 can be traced to other DNA sequences in this sample. J is TRBJ1-1 and V is TRBV29-1; D call uncertain. The CDR3 consists of 12 residues. Germline V gene sequence: CDR1 SQVTM, CDR2 ANQGSEA. The CDR3 here is CSVGIANTEAFF. The CDR3 DNA reads TGCAGCGTCGGTATAGCGAACACTGAGGCTTTCTTC.

In this sample, this clone turned up a few times. This chain connects TRBV4-3 to TRBJ2-2, with 7 bases aligning to TRBD1. Germline CDR1 reads LGHNA; CDR2 reads YSLEER. With V trimmed by 5 bases and J by 7 bases, 4 bases remained unmatched. The CDR3 spans 13 residues. CDR3 region: CASSVTGSGELFF. CDR3 DNA sequence: TGCGCCAGCAGCGTGACAGGGAGCGGGGAGCTGTTTTTT.

V usage is TRBV7-2 and J usage is TRBJ2-5; TRBD2 matches at 8 bases. The V and J ends lost 7 bases and 5 bases, in that order; junction bases with no gene match: 9. Germline CDR1 reads SGHTA; CDR2 reads FQGNSA. This CDR3 spans 14 amino acids. Here the CDR3 DNA reads TGTGCCAGCAAATTGGGCGGGGGGTTTGAGACCCAGTACTTC. Amino acids: CASKLGGGFETQYF.

The chain is built from TRBV19 and TRBJ2-5; D is possibly TRBD2 (6 bases). The CDR3 length is 15 residues. Germline V lookup: CDR1 LNHDA, CDR2 SQIVND (reference sequence). Between the trimmed V and J ends, which lost 3 bases and 4 bases, there was a span of 15 bases. CDR3 residues: CASSMRGPARETQYF. The DNA of the CDR3 is TGTGCCAGTAGTATGCGGGGACCAGCGAGAGAGACCCAGTACTTC.

The chain links TRBV28 to TRBJ2-4, with D possibly being TRBD1 (6 bases). This CDR3 contains 15 residues. Per the germline V gene, CDR1 is MDHEN and CDR2 is SYDVKM. Between the trimmed V and J ends, which lost 3 bases and 2 bases, there was a span of 11 bases. The CDR3 protein is CASSFEGGPKNIQYF. The CDR3 DNA reads TGTGCCAGCAGTTTCGAAGGGGGACCCAAAAACATTCAGTACTTC.

V usage is TRBV7-9 and J usage is TRBJ1-5, with D uncertain. Deletions cut 5 bases from V and 0 bases from J, with 8 bases between. The CDR3 has 14 amino acids. CDR1 is SEHNR, CDR2 FQNEAQ, per germline (reference sequence). The CDR3 DNA follows: TGTGCCAGCAGCCCCTCCCGTAGCAATCAGCCCCAGCATTTT. It specifies CASSPSRSNQPQHF.

The chain links TRBV5-1 to TRBJ1-5, with D perhaps matching TRBD1 (6 bases). The CDR3 extends over 13 amino acids. Germline V CDR1 and CDR2: SGHRS, YFSETQ. The V end lost 3 bases, the J end lost 7 bases, and 11 bases lay between the germline ends. The CDR3 reads CASSWEGGQPQHF. The CDR3 nucleotides read TGCGCCAGCAGCTGGGAGGGGGGACAGCCCCAGCATTTT.

The chain is built from TRBV6-5 and TRBJ1-1; D is ambiguous. CDR3 length: 13 residues. CDR1 is MNHEY and CDR2 is SVGAGI in the germline V gene. V was pared by 7 bases and J by 4 bases, with 13 bases between. The CDR3 loop is CASTRPRSTEAFF. In DNA form, the CDR3 reads TGTGCCAGCACCCGACCTAGGAGCACTGAAGCTTTCTTT.

This chain joins TRBV13 and TRBJ2-2, with TRBD1 matching 12 bases. After removal of 2 bases from V and 6 bases from J, the junction contained 4 bases not matched to a gene. The CDR3 covers 16 residues. The V gene's germline CDR1 is PRHDT and CDR2 FYEKMQ (reference sequence). The CDR3 protein is CASSLPGQGAAGELFF. The CDR3 coding sequence is TGTGCCAGCAGCTTACCGGGACAGGGGGCAGCCGGGGAGCTGTTTTTT.

This sequence joins TRBV19 and TRBJ2-1, with 11 bases lining up with TRBD1. The V gene's germline CDR1 is LNHDA and CDR2 SQIVND (reference sequence). Trimming cost V 5 bases and J 10 bases; bases outside gene matches: 7. The CDR3 has 14 residues. The CDR3 DNA is TGTGCCAGTAGTGCCGGACAGGGGGCCGGAGAGCAGTTCTTC. It translates to CASSAGQGAGEQFF.

The J gene is TRBJ2-2, the V gene TRBV5-1, with D perhaps matching TRBD1 (6 bases). This CDR3 spans 14 amino acids. With 6 bases removed from V and 0 bases from J, the gap between germline ends came to 9 bases. CDR1 and CDR2 (germline): SGHRS, YFSETQ. The CDR3 reads CASTGTSNTGELFF. CDR3 DNA sequence: TGCGCCAGCACCGGGACATCGAACACCGGGGAGCTGTTTTTT.

V gene TRBV18 combines with J gene TRBJ2-1; 13 bases agree with TRBD2. The CDR3 extends over 17 amino acids. Per the germline V gene, CDR1 is KGHSH and CDR2 is LQKENI. V lost 6 bases to trimming and J lost 6 bases; unmatched junction nucleotides: 11. The CDR3 loop reads CASSPGTSGKRGNEQFF. As DNA, the CDR3 is TGTGCCAGCTCCCCCGGGACTAGCGGGAAAAGAGGCAATGAGCAGTTCTTC.

This clone has a handful of counts. The chain is built from TRBV4-3 and TRBJ1-5; a possible D gene is TRBD1 (6 bases). The CDR3 extends over 15 amino acids. CDR1 and CDR2 from the germline V gene are LGHNA and YSLEER. Between the trimmed V and J ends, which lost 5 bases and 3 bases, there was a span of 14 bases. CDR3 nucleotide sequence: TGCGCCAGCAGCATACCGAACAGGGACAATCAGCCCCAGCATTTT. Protein: CASSIPNRDNQPQHF.

The chain combines TRBV6-6 with TRBJ1-2; 7 bases agree with TRBD1. With 6 bases clipped from V and 6 bases from J, the junction kept 7 bases outside the gene matches. The CDR3 has 13 residues. Germline V gives CDR1 MNHNY, CDR2 SVGAGI (reference sequence). DNA for the CDR3: TGTGCCAGCAGCTCCGACAGGGAGGATGGCTACACCTTC. This codes for CASSSDREDGYTF.

This clone appeared a few times. This rearrangement joins TRBV7-8 to TRBJ2-3; 13 nucleotides line up with TRBD2. This CDR3 spans 17 amino acids. After removal of 5 bases from V and 5 bases from J, the junction contained 10 bases not matched to a gene. Germline values: CDR1 SGHVS, CDR2 FQNEAQ. CDR3 in DNA: TGTGCCAGCAGCCCAAGTGGGACTAGCGGGGCGAAAGATACGCAGTATTTT. It encodes CASSPSGTSGAKDTQYF.

The V call is TRBV30, the J call TRBJ2-7, with 7 positions matching TRBD2. Germline CDR1 GTSNPN, CDR2 SVGIG (reference sequence). V shed 3 bases, J shed 2 bases, and the junction held 4 bases outside the gene matches. CDR3 length: 13 amino acids. The chain's CDR3 is CAWSPSGPYEQYF. CDR3 DNA sequence: TGTGCCTGGAGCCCTAGCGGCCCCTACGAGCAGTACTTC.